The next 29 T cell receptor beta chains were all read from a single sample in a study of T-cell reconstitution after alpha-beta-depleted transplantation in children (dated by TCRdb to about 2016). The meaning of the sample's treatment or condition label: allogeneic hematopoietic cell transplantation with graft depleted of TCRalphabeta T cells and CD19 B cells. Preparation of the library involved PCR. Sequencing relied on an Illumina HiSeq 2500. To normalize quantification of the TCRbeta repertoire, the TCR libraries were built with molecular barcoding that relied on unique molecular identifiers. TCRdb applied fastp at Q25 and MiXCR to the public reads, then kept only in-frame beta chains. Here each entry gathers all rows of one CDR3 protein and keeps the most common genes and DNA. In all, the sample holds about 980,000 distinct CDR3 sequences, and about 30% of those were seen once. 28% of the sample comes from the top ten.

Sequences were derived from PBMCs, mostly from graft donor cells, sampled 360 days after TCRalphabeta/CD19-depleted stem cell transplant. All receptors come from a boy younger than two who had a stem cell transplant for SCID, so the T cells may come from the graft donor.

This chain uses TRBV5-1 with TRBJ2-3; D might be TRBD1 (6 bases). V was shortened by 2 bases and J by 0 bases, with 16 bases between the two germline ends. CDR1 is SGHRS and CDR2 is YFSETQ in the germline V gene. The CDR3 spans 17 residues. This CDR3 reads CASSFRDISASTDTQYF. The CDR3 DNA is TGCGCCAGCAGCTTCCGGGACATCTCGGCGAGCACAGATACGCAGTATTTT.

This chain connects TRBV10-3 to TRBJ2-7; D gene ambiguous. Trimming cost V 3 bases and J 1 base, with 10 bases left between them. Germline loops: CDR1 ENHRY, CDR2 SYGVKD. The CDR3 is made up of 14 amino acids. CDR3 residues: CAISDSQASYEQYF. The CDR3 nucleotides are TGTGCCATCAGTGACAGCCAGGCTTCCTACGAGCAGTACTTC.

The rearrangement links TRBV5-1 to TRBJ2-3; a possible D gene is TRBD1 (6 bases). The germline CDR1 and CDR2 sequences are SGHRS and YFSETQ. The CDR3 has 20 amino acids. V was shortened by 2 bases and J by 1 base, with 26 bases between the two germline ends. This chain's CDR3 is CASSLSPLQGRYLGTDTQYF. The CDR3 nucleotides are TGCGCCAGCAGCTTAAGCCCCTTACAGGGAAGGTATCTGGGCACAGATACGCAGTATTTT.

The genes are TRBV9 and TRBJ2-7; unclear D gene. Per the germline V gene, CDR1 is SGDLS and CDR2 is YYNGEE. This CDR3 has 14 residues. Deletions cut 4 bases from V and 2 bases from J, with 13 bases between. CDR3 coding DNA: TGTGCCAGCAGCCAGAACCAGGTTCCCTACGAGCAGTACTTC. It specifies CASSQNQVPYEQYF.

V gene TRBV5-1 combines with J gene TRBJ1-2; D remains ambiguous. V was cut by 4 bases and J by 1 base, with 8 bases left in between. Germline V lookup: CDR1 SGHRS, CDR2 YFSETQ. The CDR3 extends over 13 amino acids. The CDR3 reads CASSNRDNYGYTF. CDR3 in DNA: TGCGCCAGCAGCAACCGCGATAACTATGGCTACACCTTC.

The chain carries TRBV12-1 and TRBJ1-6; TRBD1, as called in the table, went unchecked against the DNA. TRBV12-1 is given as a pseudogene. This CDR3 is built from 14 residues. The CDR3 region is CAGGTGTDNSPLHF. CDR3 sequence (DNA): TGTGCCGGAGGGACCGGGACAGATAATTCACCCCTCCACTTT.

This clonotype was seen repeatedly, ten times or more. This rearrangement joins TRBV27 to TRBJ2-1; TRBD1 or TRBD2 may be the D gene (5 bases each). Germline CDR1 is MNHEY and CDR2 is SMNVEV (reference sequence). The length of the CDR3 is 14 residues. Trimming shortened V by 4 bases and J by 0 bases, and 7 bases separated the two germline ends. CDR3 sequence reads: CASSWGSSYNEQFF. The CDR3 DNA reads TGTGCCAGCAGTTGGGGGAGCTCCTACAATGAGCAGTTCTTC.

The rearrangement joins TRBV30 to TRBJ1-2; a possible D gene is TRBD1 (6 bases). The V gene lost 0 bases and the J gene lost 5 bases, with 16 bases spanning the gap. Germline V gives CDR1 GTSNPN, CDR2 SVGIG (reference sequence). The CDR3 is 15 residues long. The chain's CDR3 is CAWSVLRGAAYGYTF. In DNA, the CDR3 is TGTGCCTGGAGTGTCCTCAGGGGCGCGGCGTATGGCTACACCTTC.

The V call is TRBV6-2 or TRBV6-3, the J call TRBJ2-7; 7 bases agree with TRBD2. The J segment lost 4 bases and the V segment lost 6 bases, leaving 15 bases of the junction unmatched. This CDR3 comprises 16 residues. The germline gives CDR1 MNHEY, CDR2 SVGEGT. This CDR3 reads CASSSFLAGVTYEQYF. Written as DNA, the CDR3 is TGTGCCAGCAGCTCTTTCCTCGCGGGGGTTACGTACGAGCAGTACTTC.

This clonotype came up many times. V is TRBV5-8 and J is TRBJ1-1; D is unclear. CDR1 and CDR2 (germline): SGHTS, YDEGEE. The V end was cut by 0 bases, the J end by 8 bases, with 11 bases between. This CDR3 comprises 13 residues. The DNA for the CDR3 is TGTGCCAGCAGCTTGGGGGGAGGAATCGAAGCTTTCTTT. It translates to CASSLGGGIEAFF.

Only a few counts were recorded for this clonotype. The J gene is TRBJ2-7, the V gene TRBV5-1; D unclear. There are 12 residues in the CDR3. Germline CDR1 reads SGHRS; CDR2 reads YFSETQ. V was pared by 4 bases and J by 2 bases, with 7 bases between. CDR3 DNA sequence: TGCGCCAGCAGCGCTACTACCTACGAGCAGTACTTC. Protein: CASSATTYEQYF.

J is TRBJ1-2 and V is TRBV7-6; D is perhaps TRBD1 (6 bases). Germline V gene lookup returns CDR1 SGHVS and CDR2 FNYEAQ. The CDR3 extends over 13 amino acids. The V and J ends lost 5 bases and 8 bases respectively, with 15 bases between them. CDR3 sequence (DNA): TGTGCCAGCAGCCCCTCCCCAGGGGACGGCTACACCTTC. It codes for CASSPSPGDGYTF.

The gene calls are TRBV9 and TRBJ2-3; D might be TRBD1 or TRBD2, each matching 5 bases. V lost 4 bases and J 4 bases, leaving 19 bases between the germline ends. CDR3 length: 16 amino acids. Germline V gene sequence: CDR1 SGDLS, CDR2 YYNGEE. The CDR3 loop is CASSPTLRVRADTQYF. CDR3 coding DNA: TGTGCCAGCAGCCCGACATTGCGGGTCAGGGCAGATACGCAGTATTTT. Looking up the rest from reference TRBV9 and TRBJ2-3 gives the full variable domain: DSGVTQTPKHLITATGQRVTLRCSPRSGDLSVYWYQQSLDQGLQFLIQYYNGEERAKGNILERFSAQQFPDLHSELNLSSLELGDSALYFCASSPTLRVRADTQYFGPGTRLTVL.

This clonotype was counted between two and nine times. J is TRBJ2-1 and V is TRBV5-5; TRBD1 might be the D (6 bases). CDR1 and CDR2 (germline): SGHKS, YYEKEE (reference sequence). Trimming removed 6 bases at V and 8 bases at J, with 15 bases between. The CDR3 loop spans 13 amino acids. The CDR3 bases are TGTGCCAGCAACCTACAGGGAACGGATGAGCAGTTCTTC. Translation gives CASNLQGTDEQFF.

This clonotype was seen more than once but under ten times. The genes are TRBV12-3 or TRBV12-4 and TRBJ2-3; TRBD2 agrees at 12 bases. CDR3 length equals 16 residues. V shed 5 bases, J shed 1 base, and the junction held 4 bases outside the gene matches. The DNA for the CDR3 is TGTGCCAGCAGTCAGACTAGCGGGGGTGGCACAGATACGCAGTATTTT. It specifies CASSQTSGGGTDTQYF.

This rearrangement joins TRBV28 to TRBJ1-5, with 10 bases that match TRBD1. With V trimmed by 7 bases and J by 3 bases, 9 bases remained unmatched. The germline gives CDR1 MDHEN, CDR2 SYDVKM. The CDR3 runs 16 residues. CDR3 coding DNA: TGTGCCAGCACCGATGGACAGGGGGTGTACAATCAGCCCCAGCATTTT. It specifies CASTDGQGVYNQPQHF.

The rearrangement uses TRBV7-2 and TRBJ2-1; D is possibly TRBD1 (6 bases). From germline, CDR1 is SGHTA and CDR2 FQGNSA. The CDR3 consists of 15 residues. The V gene lost 5 bases and the J gene lost 0 bases, with 11 bases spanning the gap. In DNA, the CDR3 is TGTGCCAGCAGCACCAACAGGGTCTCCTACAATGAGCAGTTCTTC. This translates into CASSTNRVSYNEQFF.

This clonotype was seen only a few times. The V gene is TRBV6-5, the J gene TRBJ2-5; a weak D match, TRBD2 (5 bases). Germline loops: CDR1 MNHEY, CDR2 SVGAGI. V gave up 0 bases and J gave up 1 base, with 15 bases separating them. There are 17 residues in the CDR3. The CDR3 protein is CASSYSPLERSQETQYF. The DNA for the CDR3 is TGTGCCAGCAGTTACTCCCCTCTCGAGCGGTCCCAAGAGACCCAGTACTTC.

This clonotype occurred many times. The rearrangement joins TRBV12-3 or TRBV12-4 to TRBJ1-5; TRBD1 is a possible D gene (5 bases). The germline V and J ends were trimmed by 6 bases and 0 bases, with 12 bases remaining between them. The CDR3 is 15 amino acids. The CDR3 sequence is CASSYDSHSNQPQHF. The CDR3 bases are TGTGCCAGCAGCTACGACAGCCATAGCAATCAGCCCCAGCATTTT.

The chain uses TRBV12-3 or TRBV12-4 and TRBJ2-7; tentatively, D is TRBD1 (7 bases). Trimming shortened V by 8 bases and J by 3 bases, and 17 bases separated the two germline ends. The CDR3 has 14 amino acids. The CDR3: CASGLQGGYYEQYF. DNA of the CDR3: TGTGCCAGCGGCCTGCAGGGGGGATACTACGAGCAGTACTTC.

CDR3 region: CASRQGVSSEQYF. DNA of the CDR3: TGTGCCAGCCGCCAGGGGGTATCTAGCGAGCAGTACTTC. The chain employs TRBV7-8 and TRBJ2-7; 7 bases line up with TRBD1. The CDR3 spans 13 residues. The V segment lost 8 bases and the J segment 6 bases; nucleotides outside the gene matches: 10. Germline CDR1 is SGHVS and CDR2 is FQNEAQ. Looking up the rest from reference TRBV7-8 and TRBJ2-7 gives the full variable domain: GAGVSQSPRYKVAKRGQDVALRCDPISGHVSLFWYQQALGQGPEFLTYFQNEAQLDKSGLPSDRFFAERPEGSVSTLKIQRTQQEDSAVYLCASRQGVSSEQYFGPGTRLTVT.

The chain links TRBV11-2 to TRBJ2-5; D unclear. Germline loops: CDR1 SGHAT, CDR2 FQNNGV. The CDR3 has 17 residues. Trimming stripped 5 bases from V and 5 bases from J, with 24 bases between. The CDR3, as DNA: TGTGCCAGCAGCAGACGAAAAGGCCCCAGACTCCCCGAGACCCAGTACTTC. Protein sequence: CASSRRKGPRLPETQYF.

The V gene is TRBV11-2, the J gene TRBJ1-2; D is unclear. This CDR3 is built from 14 residues. With 3 bases removed from V and 6 bases from J, the gap between germline ends came to 14 bases. CDR1 and CDR2 from the germline V gene are SGHAT and FQNNGV. CDR3 loop: CASSFGLAGDGYTF. CDR3 coding DNA: TGTGCCAGCAGCTTCGGGCTGGCAGGCGATGGCTACACCTTC.

The chain combines TRBV5-6 with TRBJ1-1; 8 bases line up with TRBD1. J gave up 4 bases and V 0 bases, and 8 bases lay outside the gene matches. Germline loops: CDR1 SGHDT, CDR2 YYEEEE. The CDR3 is 16 amino acids. CDR3 loop: CASSLGEGTGRTEAFF. As DNA, the CDR3 is TGTGCCAGCAGCTTGGGCGAAGGGACAGGACGCACTGAAGCTTTCTTT.

The chain employs TRBV20-1 and TRBJ2-5; perhaps TRBD2 as D (6 bases). There are 14 residues in the CDR3. Germline CDR1 is DFQATT and CDR2 is SNEGSKA (reference sequence). The V end was cut by 2 bases, the J end by 4 bases, with 14 bases between. The chain's CDR3 is CSARRPGVLETQYF. CDR3 bases: TGCAGTGCTAGAAGGCCGGGGGTTTTAGAGACCCAGTACTTC.

The chain is built from TRBV20-1 and TRBJ1-4; 7 positions match TRBD1. This CDR3 comprises 14 residues. Germline CDR1 DFQATT, CDR2 SNEGSKA (reference sequence). Trimming took 4 bases from V and 6 from J; bases not matched to a gene: 8. CDR3 in DNA: TGCAGTGCTACGTTCAGAGGGGGCTATGAAAAACTGTTTTTT. Its translation: CSATFRGGYEKLFF.

In this sample, this clonotype turned up a few times. The chain recombines TRBV7-2 with TRBJ2-4; 7 bases are shared with TRBD1. Germline V lookup: CDR1 SGHTA, CDR2 FQGNSA. The V and J ends lost 4 bases and 1 base, in that order; junction bases with no gene match: 4. This CDR3 has 15 residues. The CDR3 DNA is TGTGCCAGCAGCTCCCCGGACAGGGCCAAAAACATTCAGTACTTC. Translation: CASSSPDRAKNIQYF.

The CDR3 DNA reads TGTGCCAGCTGCCCTGTTGCTTCCGGACGGCTGAACACTGAAGCTTTCTTT. It codes for CASCPVASGRLNTEAFF. The chain couples TRBV3-1 to TRBJ1-1; D remains ambiguous. Per the germline V gene, CDR1 is LGHDT and CDR2 is YNNKEL (reference sequence). The CDR3 loop spans 17 amino acids. V lost 8 bases and J lost 0, with 22 bases in between. Using reference TRBV3-1 and TRBJ1-1 for the parts outside the CDR3, the full variable domain is DTAVSQTPKYLVTQMGNDKSIKCEQNLGHDTMYWYKQDSKKFLKIMFSYNNKELIINETVPNRFSPKSPDKAHLNLHINSLELGDSAVYFCASCPVASGRLNTEAFFGQGTRLTVV.

J is TRBJ1-5 and V is TRBV5-1; D may be TRBD1 (5 bases). Germline V lookup: CDR1 SGHRS, CDR2 YFSETQ. This CDR3 region has 14 residues. V was cut by 3 bases and J by 3 bases, with 10 bases left in between. CDR3 nucleotides: TGCGCCAGCAGCTCGGGTGGGGCCAATCAGCCCCAGCATTTT. It is translated as CASSSGGANQPQHF.